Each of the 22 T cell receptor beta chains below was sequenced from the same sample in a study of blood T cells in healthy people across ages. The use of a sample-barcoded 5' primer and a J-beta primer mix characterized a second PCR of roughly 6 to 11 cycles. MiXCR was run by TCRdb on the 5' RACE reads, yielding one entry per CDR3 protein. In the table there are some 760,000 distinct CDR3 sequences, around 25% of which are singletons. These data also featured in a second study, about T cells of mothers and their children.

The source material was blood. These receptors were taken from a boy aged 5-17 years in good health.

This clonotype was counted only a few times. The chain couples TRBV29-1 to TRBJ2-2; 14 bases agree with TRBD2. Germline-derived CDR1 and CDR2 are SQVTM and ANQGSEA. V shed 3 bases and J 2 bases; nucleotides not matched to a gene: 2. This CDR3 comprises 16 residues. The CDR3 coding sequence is TGCAGCGTTGAGGGGACTAGCGGGAGCAACACCGGGGAGCTGTTTTTT. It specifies CSVEGTSGSNTGELFF.

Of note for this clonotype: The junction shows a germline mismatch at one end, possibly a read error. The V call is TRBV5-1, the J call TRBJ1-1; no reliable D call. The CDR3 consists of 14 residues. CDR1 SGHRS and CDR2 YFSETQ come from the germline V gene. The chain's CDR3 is CASSLDIGQIEASF. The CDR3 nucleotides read TGCGCCAGCAGCTTGGATATAGGGCAGATTGAAGCTTCCTTT. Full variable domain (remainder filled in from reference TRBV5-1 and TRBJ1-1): KAGVTQTPRYLIKTRGQQVTLSCSPISGHRSVSWYQQTPGQGLQFLFEYFSETQRNKGNFPGRFSGRQFSNSRSEMNVSTLELGDSALYLCASSLDIGQIEASFGQGTRLTVV.

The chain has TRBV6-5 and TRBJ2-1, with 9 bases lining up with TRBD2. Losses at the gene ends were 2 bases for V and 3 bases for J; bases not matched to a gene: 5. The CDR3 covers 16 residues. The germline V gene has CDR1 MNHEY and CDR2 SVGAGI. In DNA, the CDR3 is TGTGCCAGCAGTTACGGTAGCGGGGGTTTCTACAATGAGCAGTTCTTC. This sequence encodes CASSYGSGGFYNEQFF.

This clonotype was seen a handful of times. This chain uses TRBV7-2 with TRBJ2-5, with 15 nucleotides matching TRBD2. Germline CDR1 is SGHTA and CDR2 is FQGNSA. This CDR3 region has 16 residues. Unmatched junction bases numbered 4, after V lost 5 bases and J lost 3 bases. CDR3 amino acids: CASSTGLAGGKETQYF. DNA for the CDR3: TGTGCCAGCAGCACGGGACTAGCGGGAGGAAAAGAGACCCAGTACTTC.

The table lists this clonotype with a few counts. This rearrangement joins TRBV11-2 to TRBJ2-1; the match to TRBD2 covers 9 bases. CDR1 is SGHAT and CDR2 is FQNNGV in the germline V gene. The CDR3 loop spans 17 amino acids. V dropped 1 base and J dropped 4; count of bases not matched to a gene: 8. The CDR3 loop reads CASSLVRWTSEYNEQFF. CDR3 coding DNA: TGTGCCAGCAGCTTAGTAAGGTGGACTAGCGAGTACAATGAGCAGTTCTTC.

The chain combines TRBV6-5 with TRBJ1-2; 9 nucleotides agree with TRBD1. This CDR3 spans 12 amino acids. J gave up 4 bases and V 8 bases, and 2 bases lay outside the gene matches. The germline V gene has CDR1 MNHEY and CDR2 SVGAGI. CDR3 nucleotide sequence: TGTGCCAGCGGACAGGGGACCTATGGCTACACCTTC. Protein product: CASGQGTYGYTF.

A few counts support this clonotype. CDR3 in DNA: TGTGCCAGCAGCTTAGCCGTCCGGGACAGGGGAGTAACAAAGACCCAGTACTTC. Amino acids: CASSLAVRDRGVTKTQYF. J is TRBJ2-5 and V is TRBV7-2; 10 bases fit TRBD1. Trimming removed 0 bases from V and 6 bases from J; junction bases left unmatched: 13. Germline V gives CDR1 SGHTA, CDR2 FQGNSA. The CDR3 has 18 amino acids.

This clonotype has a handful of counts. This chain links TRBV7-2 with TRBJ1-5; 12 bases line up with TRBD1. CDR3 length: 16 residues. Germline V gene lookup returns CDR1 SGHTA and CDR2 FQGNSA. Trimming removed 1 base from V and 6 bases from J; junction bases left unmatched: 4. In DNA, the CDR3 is TGTGCCAGCAGCTTAGTGGGACAGGGGGCCGCTCAGCCCCAGCATTTT. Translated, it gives CASSLVGQGAAQPQHF.

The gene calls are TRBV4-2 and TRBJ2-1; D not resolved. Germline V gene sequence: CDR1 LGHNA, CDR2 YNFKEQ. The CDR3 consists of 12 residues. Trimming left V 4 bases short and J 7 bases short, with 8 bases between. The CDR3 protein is CASSPHANEQFF. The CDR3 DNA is TGTGCCAGCAGCCCCCATGCAAATGAGCAGTTCTTC.

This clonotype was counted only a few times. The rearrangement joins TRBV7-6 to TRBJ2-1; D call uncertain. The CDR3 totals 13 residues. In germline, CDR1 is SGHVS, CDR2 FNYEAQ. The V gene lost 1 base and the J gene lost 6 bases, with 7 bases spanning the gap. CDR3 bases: TGTGCCAGCAGCTTAGACGGGCTCAATGAGCAGTTCTTC. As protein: CASSLDGLNEQFF.

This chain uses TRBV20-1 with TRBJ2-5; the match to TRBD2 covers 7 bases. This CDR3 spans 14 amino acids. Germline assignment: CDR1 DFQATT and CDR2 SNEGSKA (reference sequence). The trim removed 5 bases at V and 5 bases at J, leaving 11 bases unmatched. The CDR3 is CSAPGRELRETQYF. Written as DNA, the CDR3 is TGCAGTGCTCCGGGGCGGGAGCTAAGGGAGACCCAGTACTTC.

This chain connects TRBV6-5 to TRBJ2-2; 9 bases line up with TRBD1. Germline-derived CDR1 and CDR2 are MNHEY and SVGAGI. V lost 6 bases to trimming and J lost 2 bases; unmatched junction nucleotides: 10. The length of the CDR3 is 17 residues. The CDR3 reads CASSHGGTGQNTGELFF. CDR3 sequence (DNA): TGTGCCAGCAGCCATGGGGGGACAGGGCAAAACACCGGGGAGCTGTTTTTT.

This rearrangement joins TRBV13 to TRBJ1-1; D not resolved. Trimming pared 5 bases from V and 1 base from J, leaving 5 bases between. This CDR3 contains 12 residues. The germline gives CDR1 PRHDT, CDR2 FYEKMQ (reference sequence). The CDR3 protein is CASSIQNTEAFF. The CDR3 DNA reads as TGTGCCAGCAGCATACAGAACACTGAAGCTTTCTTT.

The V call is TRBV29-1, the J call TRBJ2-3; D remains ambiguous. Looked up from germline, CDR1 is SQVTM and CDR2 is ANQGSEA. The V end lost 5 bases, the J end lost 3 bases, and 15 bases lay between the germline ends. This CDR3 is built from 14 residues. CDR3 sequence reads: CSVTRPAGTDTQYF. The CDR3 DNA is TGCAGCGTTACCCGCCCGGCCGGGACAGATACGCAGTATTTT.

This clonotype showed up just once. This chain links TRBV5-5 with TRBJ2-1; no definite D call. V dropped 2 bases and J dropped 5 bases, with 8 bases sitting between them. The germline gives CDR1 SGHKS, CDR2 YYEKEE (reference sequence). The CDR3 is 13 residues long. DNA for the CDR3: TGTGCCAGCAGCTTAGACACTAACAATGAGCAGTTCTTC. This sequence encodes CASSLDTNNEQFF.

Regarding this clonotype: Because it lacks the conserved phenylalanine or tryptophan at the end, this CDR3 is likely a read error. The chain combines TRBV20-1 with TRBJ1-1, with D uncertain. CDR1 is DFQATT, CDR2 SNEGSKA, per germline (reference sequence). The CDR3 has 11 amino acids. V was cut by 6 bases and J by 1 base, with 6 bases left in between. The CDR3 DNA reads TGCAGTGCAGAGGGGAACACTGAAGCTTTCTCT. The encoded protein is CSAEGNTEAFS.

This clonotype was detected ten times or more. CDR3 protein: CASSLSGLETQYF. CDR3 DNA sequence: TGTGCCAGCAGTTTATCAGGGTTGGAGACCCAGTACTTC. The genes are TRBV11-3 and TRBJ2-5; D may be TRBD1 (5 bases). Looked up from germline, CDR1 is SGHNT and CDR2 is YENEEA. The CDR3 consists of 13 residues. The V end was cut by 6 bases, the J end by 5 bases, with 13 bases between.

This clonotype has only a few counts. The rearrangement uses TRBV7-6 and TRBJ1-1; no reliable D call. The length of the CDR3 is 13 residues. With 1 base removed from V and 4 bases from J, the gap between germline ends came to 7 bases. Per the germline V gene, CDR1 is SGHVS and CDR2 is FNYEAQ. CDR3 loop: CASSLDSGTEAFF. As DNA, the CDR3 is TGTGCCAGCAGCTTAGACTCAGGCACTGAAGCTTTCTTT.

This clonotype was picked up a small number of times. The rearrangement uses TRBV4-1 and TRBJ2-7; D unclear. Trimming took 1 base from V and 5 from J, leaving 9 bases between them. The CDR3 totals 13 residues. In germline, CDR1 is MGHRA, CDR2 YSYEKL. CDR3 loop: CASSQATWNEQYF. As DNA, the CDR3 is TGCGCCAGCAGCCAAGCCACCTGGAACGAGCAGTACTTC.

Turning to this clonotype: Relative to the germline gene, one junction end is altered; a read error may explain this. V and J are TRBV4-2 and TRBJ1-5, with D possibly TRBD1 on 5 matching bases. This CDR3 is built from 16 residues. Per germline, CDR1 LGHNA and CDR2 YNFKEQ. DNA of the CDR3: TGTGCCAGCAGCCAGGGTCAGGGCAGCAGCAATCAGCCTCAGCATTTT. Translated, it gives CASSQGQGSSNQPQHF.

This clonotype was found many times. The CDR3 DNA sequence: TGTGCCAGCAGTTACTCGAGGGGTCTGGAGACCCAGTACTTC. The encoded protein is CASSYSRGLETQYF. The gene calls are TRBV6-5 and TRBJ2-5; the D call may be TRBD1 or TRBD2 (5 bases each). Germline loops: CDR1 MNHEY, CDR2 SVGAGI. The CDR3 is 14 residues long. Trimming left V 0 bases short and J 5 bases short, with 10 bases between.

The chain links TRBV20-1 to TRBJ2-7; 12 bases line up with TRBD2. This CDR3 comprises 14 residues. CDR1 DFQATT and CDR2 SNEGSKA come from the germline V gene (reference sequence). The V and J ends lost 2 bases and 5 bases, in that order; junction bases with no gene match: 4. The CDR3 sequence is CSARSGLAGNEQYF. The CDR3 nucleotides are TGCAGTGCTAGAAGTGGACTAGCGGGAAACGAGCAGTACTTC.